These T cell receptor beta chains were read from a single sample in a study of Graves' ophthalmopathy and Graves' hyperthyroidism. In TCRdb, the multiplex PCR reads were re-called with MiXCR into one record per CDR3 protein. The repertoire holds around 1,000,000 distinct CDR3 sequences, about two fifths seen once, with roughly 10% in the top ten. Sequencing was performed on peripheral blood or thyroid tissue (not recorded which). These receptor sequences come from an adult man with Graves' hyperthyroidism. Both conserved end residues are part of each CDR3. Each record gives: D gene, clone size, V gene, J gene, CDR3 length, CDR3 DNA, CDR3 protein. A D gene is named only where the DNA matches it firmly. Clone size is stated in some rows and not others, as once, few, many or a class when expanded.

D gene: -
clone size: -
V gene: TRBV29-1
J gene: TRBJ1-1
CDR3 length: 13
CDR3 DNA: TGCAGCGTTGAATTTGGTAAGGACACTGAAGCTTTCTTT
CDR3 protein: CSVEFGKDTEAFF

D gene: TRBD1
clone size: many
V gene: TRBV9
J gene: TRBJ2-7
CDR3 length: 14
CDR3 DNA: TGTGCCAGCAGCTCCGGACAGGACTCCTACGAGCAGTACTTC
CDR3 protein: CASSSGQDSYEQYF

D gene: -
clone size: few
V gene: TRBV9
J gene: TRBJ2-5
CDR3 length: 16
CDR3 DNA: TGTGCCAGCAGCCCGGGGGGAGGGGGGGGGCGAGAGACCCAGTACTTC
CDR3 protein: CASSPGGGGGRETQYF

D gene: TRBD1
clone size: -
V gene: TRBV25-1
J gene: TRBJ1-1
CDR3 length: 12
CDR3 DNA: TGTGCCAGCAATGACAGGGACTATGAAGCTTTCTTT
CDR3 protein: CASNDRDYEAFF

D gene: -
clone size: -
V gene: TRBV19
J gene: TRBJ1-3
CDR3 length: 13
CDR3 DNA: TGTGCCAGTAGTACTTCAGGGGATGGCACCATATATTTT
CDR3 protein: CASSTSGDGTIYF

D gene: -
clone size: many
V gene: TRBV7-9
J gene: TRBJ1-1
CDR3 length: 14
CDR3 DNA: TGTGCCAGCAGCTTAGAGGGAGGGGGCACTGAAGCTTTCTTT
CDR3 protein: CASSLEGGGTEAFF

D gene: -
clone size: -
V gene: TRBV15
J gene: TRBJ2-7
CDR3 length: 15
CDR3 DNA: TGTGCCAGCAGTTCAGGAGGCGAGGAGAGCTACGAGCAGTACTTC
CDR3 protein: CASSSGGEESYEQYF

D gene: -
clone size: many
V gene: TRBV20-1
J gene: TRBJ1-4
CDR3 length: 14
CDR3 DNA: TGCAGTGCTAGTAACAGGGAGGCTAATGAAAAACTGTTTTTT
CDR3 protein: CSASNREANEKLFF

D gene: -
clone size: -
V gene: TRBV29-1
J gene: TRBJ2-6
CDR3 length: 12
CDR3 DNA: TGCAGCATCGGGGGTGGGGCCAACGTCCTGACTTTC
CDR3 protein: CSIGGGANVLTF

D gene: -
clone size: -
V gene: TRBV12-3/TRBV12-4
J gene: TRBJ1-1
CDR3 length: 15
CDR3 DNA: TGTGCCAGCAGTCCTGCGCCGGGGGCGATCACTGAAGCTTTCTTT
CDR3 protein: CASSPAPGAITEAFF

D gene: TRBD2
clone size: once
V gene: TRBV3-1
J gene: TRBJ2-5
CDR3 length: 15
CDR3 DNA: TGTGCCAGCAGCCAAAAGCGGGGGGGAGCAGAGACCCAGTACTTC
CDR3 protein: CASSQKRGGAETQYF

D gene: -
clone size: -
V gene: TRBV20-1
J gene: TRBJ2-5
CDR3 length: 13
CDR3 DNA: TGCAGTGCACCGCCCCAGAGGGGAGAGACCCAGTACTTC
CDR3 protein: CSAPPQRGETQYF

D gene: -
clone size: -
V gene: TRBV7-2
J gene: TRBJ1-4
CDR3 length: 17
CDR3 DNA: TGTGCCAGCAGCTTGAGGAAAACGGGGGGCCGTAATGAAAAACTGTTTTTT
CDR3 protein: CASSLRKTGGRNEKLFF

D gene: TRBD1
clone size: once
V gene: TRBV7-2
J gene: TRBJ1-2
CDR3 length: 10
CDR3 DNA: TGTGCCAGCAGTAGGACAGGCCGAACCTTC
CDR3 protein: CASSRTGRTF

D gene: TRBD1
clone size: -
V gene: TRBV7-2
J gene: TRBJ1-6
CDR3 length: 18
CDR3 DNA: TGTGCCAGCAGCTTAGCCGGGACAGACCTAAAGGCGCATTCACCCCTCCACTTT
CDR3 protein: CASSLAGTDLKAHSPLHF

D gene: -
clone size: many
V gene: TRBV7-2
J gene: TRBJ1-2
CDR3 length: 13
CDR3 DNA: TGTGCCAGCAGCTTTGGCAGGGCGTCTGGCTACACCTTC
CDR3 protein: CASSFGRASGYTF

D gene: -
clone size: -
V gene: TRBV29-1
J gene: TRBJ2-6
CDR3 length: 13
CDR3 DNA: TGCAGCGTGCGTCACAGGCTGAGCAACGTCCTGACTTTC
CDR3 protein: CSVRHRLSNVLTF

D gene: -
clone size: -
V gene: TRBV7-2
J gene: TRBJ1-5
CDR3 length: 17
CDR3 DNA: TGTGCCAGCAGCTTAGTCAGCCGGGGAGGTGGGTATCAGCCCCAGCATTTT
CDR3 protein: CASSLVSRGGGYQPQHF

D gene: TRBD1
clone size: few
V gene: TRBV6-1
J gene: TRBJ1-4
CDR3 length: 14
CDR3 DNA: TGTGCCAGCAGTCCTGGGACAGGTCGGGAAAAACTGTTTTTT
CDR3 protein: CASSPGTGREKLFF

D gene: TRBD2
clone size: many
V gene: TRBV20-1
J gene: TRBJ2-7
CDR3 length: 16
CDR3 DNA: TGCAGTGCTAGAGATCCAAGGAGCGGGAATCCCTACGAGCAGTACTTC
CDR3 protein: CSARDPRSGNPYEQYF

D gene: -
clone size: -
V gene: TRBV7-2
J gene: TRBJ2-5
CDR3 length: 19
CDR3 DNA: TGTGCCAGCAGCTACCCCACTCGATCGGCGGGCCCCTCCAAAGAGACCCAGTACTTC
CDR3 protein: CASSYPTRSAGPSKETQYF

D gene: TRBD2
clone size: few
V gene: TRBV7-9
J gene: TRBJ2-7
CDR3 length: 16
CDR3 DNA: TGTGCCAGCAGCTTAGGATCCGCTAGCGGGGCCTACGAGCAGTACTTC
CDR3 protein: CASSLGSASGAYEQYF

D gene: -
clone size: few
V gene: TRBV11-2
J gene: TRBJ1-2
CDR3 length: 14
CDR3 DNA: TGTGCCAGCAGCTTAGGCAGCGGGGGCGTGGGCTACACCTTC
CDR3 protein: CASSLGSGGVGYTF

D gene: -
clone size: -
V gene: TRBV4-1
J gene: TRBJ1-1
CDR3 length: 15
CDR3 DNA: TGCGCCAGCAGCCAAGGACCCCCAGTTAACACTGAAGCTTTCTTT
CDR3 protein: CASSQGPPVNTEAFF

D gene: TRBD2
clone size: -
V gene: TRBV10-2
J gene: TRBJ2-2
CDR3 length: 17
CDR3 DNA: TGCGCCAGCAGTGAGCCGACTAGCGGGAGTCTTACCGGGGAGCTGTTTTTT
CDR3 protein: CASSEPTSGSLTGELFF

D gene: TRBD1
clone size: many
V gene: TRBV20-1
J gene: TRBJ1-5
CDR3 length: 13
CDR3 DNA: TGCAGTGCCGGAGACAGGGCCGATCAGCCCCAGCATTTT
CDR3 protein: CSAGDRADQPQHF

D gene: TRBD2
clone size: many
V gene: TRBV14
J gene: TRBJ2-6
CDR3 length: 18
CDR3 DNA: TGTGCCAGCAGCCATATCCCCGGCGGGGGCTCTGGGGCCAACGTCCTGACTTTC
CDR3 protein: CASSHIPGGGSGANVLTF

D gene: -
clone size: -
V gene: TRBV9
J gene: TRBJ2-7
CDR3 length: 14
CDR3 DNA: TGTGCCAGCAGCCCCGGGGGGCCGACCGGGGAGCTGTACTTC
CDR3 protein: CASSPGGPTGELYF

D gene: -
clone size: many
V gene: TRBV7-8
J gene: TRBJ2-7
CDR3 length: 14
CDR3 DNA: TGTGCCAGCAGCTTATGGGGAAACGGTGATGAGCAGTACTTC
CDR3 protein: CASSLWGNGDEQYF

D gene: -
clone size: -
V gene: TRBV29-1
J gene: TRBJ2-5
CDR3 length: 11
CDR3 DNA: TGCAGCGTTGACGAGGGTGGGGGCCAATCCTTC
CDR3 protein: CSVDEGGGQSF

D gene: -
clone size: many
V gene: TRBV10-3
J gene: TRBJ1-5
CDR3 length: 15
CDR3 DNA: TGTGCCATCAGTGAGTCAGGGAATAGCAATCAGCCCCAGCATTTT
CDR3 protein: CAISESGNSNQPQHF

D gene: TRBD1
clone size: few
V gene: TRBV2
J gene: TRBJ1-4
CDR3 length: 22
CDR3 DNA: TGTGCCAGCGGATACCGGGACAGGGCGAACTCAATTGCTAGGGCAACTAATGAAAAACTGTTTTTT
CDR3 protein: CASGYRDRANSIARATNEKLFF

D gene: TRBD1
clone size: few
V gene: TRBV20-1
J gene: TRBJ1-4
CDR3 length: 15
CDR3 DNA: TGCAGTGCTAGAGATACAGGGGCTGAAGTGGAAAAACTGTTTTTT
CDR3 protein: CSARDTGAEVEKLFF

D gene: -
clone size: many
V gene: TRBV9
J gene: TRBJ1-2
CDR3 length: 14
CDR3 DNA: TGTGCCAGCAGCGCCGACCCCCGGGGGCATGGCTACACCTTC
CDR3 protein: CASSADPRGHGYTF

D gene: TRBD1
clone size: -
V gene: TRBV7-9
J gene: TRBJ2-7
CDR3 length: 13
CDR3 DNA: TGTGCCAGCAGCTTATCAGGGGGCGGAGGGCAGTACTTC
CDR3 protein: CASSLSGGGGQYF

D gene: -
clone size: -
V gene: TRBV19
J gene: TRBJ1-5
CDR3 length: 13
CDR3 DNA: TGTGCCAGTGCTATAGCGGCGTTCCAGCCCCAGCATTTT
CDR3 protein: CASAIAAFQPQHF

D gene: -
clone size: many
V gene: TRBV12-3/TRBV12-4
J gene: TRBJ1-1
CDR3 length: 13
CDR3 DNA: TGTGCCAGCAGCTTCACAGGGAACACTGAAGCTTTCTTT
CDR3 protein: CASSFTGNTEAFF